This passage covers 26 T cell receptor beta chains from one sample sequenced in a study. TCRdb reprocessed the RT-PCR reads with MiXCR, giving one entry per CDR3 protein. The repertoire holds about 680,000 distinct CDR3 sequences, approximately 14% seen once, with 3% to 4.5% in the top ten. The sequenced sample consisted of memory CD4+ T cells from blood. The origin of the receptors is a female donor in good health, serving as a healthy control.

This clonotype was recorded many times. This chain joins TRBV7-2 and TRBJ2-1; D may match TRBD1 or TRBD2 (5 bases each). The V end lost 5 bases, the J end lost 6 bases, and 14 bases lay between the germline ends. The CDR3 runs to 14 residues. Germline CDR1 reads SGHTA; CDR2 reads FQGNSA. The DNA for the CDR3 is TGTGCCAGCAGCCCCGCACGAGGGGCCAATGAGCAGTTCTTC. It specifies CASSPARGANEQFF.

The chain combines TRBV2 with TRBJ1-1, with D perhaps matching TRBD1 (6 bases). The CDR3 totals 13 residues. The germline gives CDR1 SNHLY, CDR2 FYNNEI. Trimming took 4 bases from V and 6 from J, leaving 12 bases between them. Written as DNA, the CDR3 is TGTGCCAGCAGTGGGGGGACATTCTCTGAAGCTTTCTTT. This translates into CASSGGTFSEAFF. Full variable domain (rest looked up from reference TRBV2 and TRBJ1-1): EPEVTQTPSHQVTQMGQEVILRCVPISNHLYFYWYRQILGQKVEFLVSFYNNEISEKSEIFDDQFSVERPDGSNFTLKIRSTKLEDSAMYFCASSGGTFSEAFFGQGTRLTVV.

This clonotype was counted ten times or more. The V and J genes are TRBV6-6 and TRBJ2-5, with D maybe TRBD1 (5 bases). The germline V gene encodes CDR1 MNHNY and CDR2 SVGAGI (reference sequence). Trimming pared 2 bases from V and 3 bases from J, leaving 10 bases between. CDR3 length: 14 residues. CDR3 nucleotide sequence: TGTGCCAGCAGTTACGGTTCAGGGAAAGAGACCCAGTACTTC. This encodes CASSYGSGKETQYF.

This rearrangement joins TRBV4-2 to TRBJ2-2; 9 bases map to TRBD2. Germline V gene lookup returns CDR1 LGHNA and CDR2 YNFKEQ. This CDR3 spans 16 amino acids. V gave up 6 bases and J gave up 8 bases; unmatched junction bases: 13. CDR3 protein: CASSPLAGGPLGELFF. The CDR3 bases are TGTGCCAGCAGTCCCTTGGCGGGAGGGCCCCTTGGGGAGCTGTTTTTT.

The V and J genes are TRBV6-1 and TRBJ1-2; D is possibly TRBD1 (6 bases). Germline V gene data show CDR1 as MNHNS and CDR2 as SASEGT. The germline V and J ends were trimmed by 1 base and 7 bases, with 7 bases remaining between them. There are 12 residues in the CDR3. In DNA, the CDR3 is TGTGCCAGCAGTGAAGGGGGGGCTGGCTACACCTTC. It translates to CASSEGGAGYTF.

This clonotype was seen at least ten times. This sequence joins TRBV18 and TRBJ2-7; weak D call: TRBD2 (5 bases). This CDR3 contains 16 residues. CDR1 is KGHSH and CDR2 is LQKENI in the germline V gene. The V end was cut by 3 bases, the J end by 6 bases, with 21 bases between. The CDR3 region has the DNA TGTGCCAGCTCACCCCCCGTAGGCGGAGTCGGAGGCGAGCAGTACTTC. This codes for CASSPPVGGVGGEQYF.

This chain uses TRBV5-6 with TRBJ1-4; 7 bases match TRBD1. V shed 4 bases and J 7 bases; nucleotides not matched to a gene: 10. CDR3 length equals 15 residues. Germline CDR1 SGHDT, CDR2 YYEEEE. CDR3 region: CASSNQGGGGEKLFF. CDR3 bases: TGTGCCAGCAGCAACCAGGGGGGAGGAGGTGAAAAACTGTTTTTT.

The chain employs TRBV7-2 and TRBJ1-5; no clear D gene. Trimming left V 1 base short and J 6 bases short, with 10 bases between. This CDR3 is built from 14 residues. Germline V gene sequence: CDR1 SGHTA, CDR2 FQGNSA. CDR3 sequence: CASSLGMGSQPQHF. CDR3 DNA: TGTGCCAGCAGCTTAGGTATGGGCTCTCAGCCCCAGCATTTT.

This clonotype appeared many times. The genes are TRBV29-1 and TRBJ2-3; no firm D call. The CDR3 covers 12 residues. Germline values: CDR1 SQVTM, CDR2 ANQGSEA. V lost 1 base, J lost 6 bases, and 8 bases lay in between. The CDR3 loop reads CSVEGQVDTQYF. The CDR3 DNA sequence: TGCAGCGTTGAAGGTCAGGTGGATACGCAGTATTTT.

In its sample, this clonotype was seen many times. V is TRBV4-3 and J is TRBJ2-1; 11 nucleotides line up with TRBD2. Trimming at V came to 5 bases and at J to 3 bases, leaving 6 bases not matched to a gene. Germline V gene lookup returns CDR1 LGHNA and CDR2 YSLEER. The CDR3 extends over 16 amino acids. As DNA, the CDR3 is TGCGCCAGCAGCGATTTAGCGGGGGGGATCTACAATGAGCAGTTCTTC. This sequence encodes CASSDLAGGIYNEQFF.

The sample holds many counts of this clonotype. The V and J genes are TRBV4-2 and TRBJ2-1, with 9 bases lining up with TRBD2. This CDR3 region has 18 residues. CDR1 and CDR2 (germline): LGHNA, YNFKEQ. With 0 bases clipped from V and 2 bases from J, the junction kept 8 bases outside the gene matches. The CDR3 loop is CASSQDPLLAGTYNEQFF. Here the CDR3 DNA reads TGTGCCAGCAGCCAAGATCCGCTGCTAGCGGGAACCTACAATGAGCAGTTCTTC.

This rearrangement joins TRBV5-1 to TRBJ1-1; D remains unclear. The CDR3 spans 14 residues. Trimming took 4 bases from V and 3 from J, leaving 13 bases between them. Germline V gene sequence: CDR1 SGHRS, CDR2 YFSETQ. In DNA form, the CDR3 reads TGCGCCAGCAGCGAACCTGGACGGGACACTGAAGCTTTCTTT. Translation gives CASSEPGRDTEAFF.

J is TRBJ2-3 and V is TRBV15; 10 bases agree with TRBD2. Trimming at V came to 3 bases and at J to 4 bases, leaving 4 bases not matched to a gene. Germline V gene data show CDR1 as LNHNV and CDR2 as YYDKDF (reference sequence). The CDR3 consists of 15 residues. The DNA of the CDR3 is TGTGCCACCAGCAGCCTCCTAGCGGGAGCAGATACGCAGTATTTT. This gives the protein CATSSLLAGADTQYF. Looking up the rest from reference TRBV15 and TRBJ2-3 gives the full variable domain: DAMVIQNPRYQVTQFGKPVTLSCSQTLNHNVMYWYQQKSSQAPKLLFHYYDKDFNNEADTPDNFQSRRPNTSFCFLDIRSPGLGDTAMYLCATSSLLAGADTQYFGPGTRLTVL.

The table lists this clonotype with many counts. The rearrangement links TRBV12-3 or TRBV12-4 to TRBJ1-2, with 8 bases that match TRBD1. There are 13 residues in the CDR3. With V trimmed by 5 bases and J by 2 bases, 1 base remained unmatched. The CDR3 here is CASSRQGNYGYTF. In DNA form, the CDR3 reads TGTGCCAGCAGTCGACAGGGGAACTATGGCTACACCTTC.

This clonotype was counted ten times or more. This chain uses TRBV11-3 with TRBJ1-1; D unclear. The CDR3 runs to 14 residues. Germline CDR1 reads SGHNT; CDR2 reads YENEEA. Trimming removed 5 bases from V and 0 bases from J, with 10 bases in between. The CDR3 coding sequence is TGTGCCAGCAGCAATGCCCAGTTGAACACTGAAGCTTTCTTT. Its protein product is CASSNAQLNTEAFF.

J is TRBJ2-7 and V is TRBV3-1, with a weak D call TRBD2 (6 bases). Germline values: CDR1 LGHDT, CDR2 YNNKEL (reference sequence). The ends were cut back, 2 bases at V and 0 bases at J, with 11 bases in the middle. The CDR3 runs to 15 residues. The CDR3: CASSQLTAGSYEQYF. In DNA form, the CDR3 reads TGTGCCAGCAGCCAATTGACAGCGGGCTCCTACGAGCAGTACTTC.

At least ten counts were recorded for this clonotype. The J gene is TRBJ1-2, the V gene TRBV15; 9 bases match TRBD1. Germline loops: CDR1 LNHNV, CDR2 YYDKDF (reference sequence). V lost 0 bases, J lost 4 bases, and 6 bases stayed unmatched. The CDR3 totals 16 residues. As DNA, the CDR3 is TGTGCCACCAGCAGAGATACTGACAGGGGGGTCTATGGCTACACCTTC. This sequence encodes CATSRDTDRGVYGYTF.

This clonotype was seen a few times. The chain carries TRBV20-1 and TRBJ1-1; D possibly corresponds to TRBD1 (6 bases). V lost 7 bases to trimming and J lost 1 base, with 13 bases between them. Germline V gene sequence: CDR1 DFQATT, CDR2 SNEGSKA (reference sequence). The CDR3 totals 13 residues. The CDR3 region is CSGDGDTNTEAFF. CDR3 sequence (DNA): TGCAGTGGGGACGGGGACACGAACACTGAAGCTTTCTTT.

The gene calls are TRBV7-2 and TRBJ2-1; D possibly corresponds to TRBD1 (8 bases). This CDR3 is built from 15 residues. The V end lost 4 bases, the J end lost 4 bases, and 14 bases lay between the germline ends. Per germline, CDR1 SGHTA and CDR2 FQGNSA. In DNA form, the CDR3 reads TGTGCCAGCAGCTCTCAACAGGGGGGGTACAATGAGCAGTTCTTC. This codes for CASSSQQGGYNEQFF.

This clonotype was seen many times. The rearrangement joins TRBV20-1 to TRBJ2-1, with 8 bases that match TRBD1. Germline assignment: CDR1 DFQATT and CDR2 SNEGSKA (reference sequence). The CDR3 is 14 amino acids. J was trimmed by 10 bases and V by 0 bases; bases with no gene match: 8. CDR3 sequence: CSARDPGQADEQFF. In DNA, the CDR3 is TGCAGTGCTAGAGACCCGGGACAGGCCGACGAGCAGTTCTTC.

This chain connects TRBV19 to TRBJ1-5; D is unresolved. Germline CDR1 LNHDA, CDR2 SQIVND (reference sequence). CDR3 length equals 14 residues. The germline V and J ends were trimmed by 5 bases and 0 bases, with 8 bases remaining between them. Here the CDR3 DNA reads TGTGCCAGTAGTGTGGTCTATAGCAATCAGCCCCAGCATTTT. Residues: CASSVVYSNQPQHF.

This sequence joins TRBV7-2 and TRBJ2-2; D is unresolved. The germline gives CDR1 SGHTA, CDR2 FQGNSA. V shed 4 bases and J shed 5 bases, with 8 bases lying between them. This CDR3 comprises 13 residues. The CDR3 is CASSWARTGELFF. The CDR3 bases are TGTGCCAGCAGCTGGGCTAGAACCGGGGAGCTGTTTTTT. The entire variable domain, with the rest obtained from reference TRBV7-2 and TRBJ2-2, is as follows: GAGVSQSPSNKVTEKGKDVELRCDPISGHTALYWYRQSLGQGLEFLIYFQGNSAPDKSGLPSDRFSAERTGGSVSTLTIQRTQQEDSAVYLCASSWARTGELFFGEGSRLTVL.

This clonotype was counted at least ten times. This sequence joins TRBV12-3 or TRBV12-4 and TRBJ2-2; 8 nucleotides match TRBD1. The length of the CDR3 is 17 residues. V shed 2 bases, J shed 0 bases, and the junction held 5 bases outside the gene matches. As DNA, the CDR3 is TGTGCCAGCAGTTTATACTCGGACAGGGCGAACACCGGGGAGCTGTTTTTT. Translation: CASSLYSDRANTGELFF.

As to this clonotype: A much larger clone lies one base from this, so it may be a read error. Since no conserved phenylalanine or tryptophan closes the CDR3, a read error is the likely cause. The chain is built from TRBV20-1 and TRBJ2-3, with D possibly matching TRBD2 (6 bases). This CDR3 is 14 amino acids long. The V gene lost 5 bases and the J gene lost 6 bases, with 18 bases spanning the gap. Germline V gene data show CDR1 as DFQATT and CDR2 as SNEGSKA (reference sequence). The CDR3 is CSASQLALVDTQYL. In DNA, the CDR3 is TGCAGTGCTTCTCAGCTAGCGTTGGTGGATACGCAGTATTTA.

In its sample, this clonotype was seen a few times. V is TRBV12-3 or TRBV12-4 and J is TRBJ1-2; D is unresolved. The CDR3 is made up of 16 amino acids. V lost 7 bases and J lost 2, with 20 bases in between. CDR3 nucleotides: TGTGCCAGCACCCGGACTAGGCCTACAGTAAACTATGGCTACACCTTC. The encoded protein is CASTRTRPTVNYGYTF.

This chain links TRBV11-2 with TRBJ1-5; D perhaps matches TRBD1 (5 bases). V lost 5 bases and J lost 1, with 15 bases in between. Germline values: CDR1 SGHAT, CDR2 FQNNGV. The CDR3 loop spans 16 amino acids. The CDR3 DNA reads as TGTGCCAGCAGCCTAACCAGCGGGGGGAGCAATCAGCCCCAGCATTTT. Its translation is CASSLTSGGSNQPQHF.